This TCR beta chain originates from a study of T cells in Graves' hyperthyroidism and ophthalmopathy (dated by TCRdb to the late 2010s). Background on the whole study: Peripheral blood was sampled at the time of initial diagnosis, prior to any treatment. To identify TCR V-J signatures that set the groups apart, the researchers used a discovery cohort of 100 patients, made up of roughly 45 with Graves' ophthalmopathy and some 60 with stable Graves' hyperthyroidism. Prospective prediction of ophthalmopathy was tested in an independent validation cohort consisting of some 20 hyperthyroidism patients and 15 to 17 patients who later progressed to ophthalmopathy. The approximately 97 discovery patients were randomly divided into training and test sets at a 7:3 ratio. Thyroid tissue and blood T-cell repertoires from more than 5 Graves' hyperthyroidism patients were also compared in the study. After blood sampling, hyperthyroidism patients were treated with methimazole at a starting dose of 30 mg daily, and ophthalmopathy patients were treated with high-dose intravenous methylprednisolone. The paper reports TCR Vbeta CDR3 sequencing of fewer than 150 peripheral blood samples: 43 ophthalmopathy, under 85 hyperthyroidism and around 17 progressor patients.

This clonotype was seen repeatedly, ten times or more. Its antigen is currently not known. Base qualities are not at hand, and no much larger clone is one base apart. The TCR beta CDR3 regions were amplified from RNA transcripts. For the first round of RT-PCR on the TCR CDR3, the HTBI primer set was used together with the Qiagen OneStep RT-PCR kit. The libraries were constructed in a second round of multiplex PCR and then size-selected and purified. Sequencing of the libraries was done on an Illumina HiSeq2000 using paired-end 100 bp reads. In the paper's pipeline: Raw data were processed with SOAPnuke, discarding reads with adapters, uncalled bases, mean Phred below 15, or no exact constant-primer or identifier match. High-quality paired reads were merged using COPE v1.2.5, and each unique nucleotide sequence was defined as a clonotype. Clonotypes were aligned to IMGT TRBV, TRBD and TRBJ reference segments using MiTCR v1.1. Analysis was restricted to V-J combinations with a frequency above 0.0001, which covered 99.2% of repertoires. The TCS score was defined as the ratio of F50 (clonal expansion) to E x V (chaos), calculated using BLOSUM62-based TCRdist between CDR3 peptides within each V-J. Welch's t-statistics and random forest reduced several hundred V-J features to about 12, which were used in a naive Bayes classifier (R e1071). TCRdb reran the public reads through fastp at Q25 and MiXCR, keeping productive beta chains. Identical CDR3 proteins give one entry, which carries the most common genes and DNA. The V and J calls were not made by the authors but by TCRdb's processing. The sample has approximately 640,000 distinct CDR3 sequences on record, 15% to 20% of them singletons. The ten largest clones capture around 15% of the sample.

Stable Graves' hyperthyroidism was defined as no progression to ophthalmopathy during 18 months of follow-up. Hyperthyroidism patients were aged 18 to 65 years and newly diagnosed, with disease duration of less than 2 months. Patients with uncontrolled infections, other autoimmune diseases, pregnancy or lactation were excluded. Clinical symptoms, serum thyroxine and TRAb, thyroid ultrasound, and orbital computed tomography formed the basis for the diagnoses. PBMCs were isolated from 8 to 10 ml of fresh peripheral blood by Ficoll-Paque density gradient centrifugation. Trizol reagent was used to extract total RNA, and RNA quality was then checked on an Agilent 2100 Bioanalyzer. The investigation overall reported the following: Most expanded thyroid clonotypes (frequency above 0.001) were also found in blood, which suggests that blood repertoires may mirror thyroid immune responses. No statistical method was used to fix the sample size in advance, and group allocation was not hidden from the investigators. In validation, the model predicted progression to ophthalmopathy with just under 71% sensitivity and 72.22% specificity, a median of about 6.7 months before onset. A model built on a 13 V-J signature distinguished ophthalmopathy from stable hyperthyroidism, reaching 85% to 90% sensitivity and approximately 83% specificity in cross-validation and 80%/75% in testing.

Trimming costs V 0 bases and J 12 bases, and their ends lie 20 bases apart. The CDR3 spans 15 residues, from the cysteine through the phenylalanine. The DNA shown is the 45-base CDR3, in frame from base 1. The germline V gene gives CDR1 as MNHEY and CDR2 as SVGEGT. The sample consisted of blood. The chain couples TRBV6-2 or TRBV6-3 to TRBJ1-1, with the D segment identity uncertain. This clonotype originated in a man aged 50-60 years with Graves' hyperthyroidism. CDR3 sequence: CASSYSPSAGWETFF. The DNA is TGTGCCAGCAGTTACTCCCCCTCGGCGGGATGGGAAACTTTCTTT.